This T cell receptor (beta chain) was observed in a study of beta chain features in type 1 diabetes (dated by TCRdb to 2017 to 2018). The study in broad terms: Patients and healthy donors did not differ in mean age, gender distribution, total cell number or subset yield. A total of 107,917,701 sorted cells were examined across all samples, and the number of cells per subset was strongly correlated with RNA yield. The study compared the TCRB repertoires of sorted circulating CD4+ T cell subsets in recently diagnosed type 1 diabetes patients with those in matched healthy donors. Naive and central memory subsets were obtained from all 30 or so donors, but regulatory and stem cell-like memory subsets were isolated from only 8 patients and 8 healthy donors. Overall study outcomes, separate from this receptor: The naive, central memory and regulatory TCRB repertoires appeared to resemble one another more closely among patients than among healthy donors. Because cDNA was sequenced instead of genomic DNA, highly expressing activated cells could be over-represented, though the groups showed no difference in activation or CD3 levels. At VDJ recombination sites, type 1 diabetes patients had fewer insertions and more deleted nucleotides, which implies abnormalities in thymic rearrangement. Because small numbers of individuals were included in the HLA sub-analyses, any influence of HLA type on TCRB rearrangement was left unresolved. A moderate but significant shortening of TCRB CDR3 length was observed in type 1 diabetes patients in all four CD4+ subsets. Shorter templates might be favored by PCR, yet because patient and control samples were amplified and corrected together, any such skew would affect both groups equally.

The table lists this clone with a few counts. The clone's antigen remains unknown. Per-nucleotide qualities are absent, and no much larger clonotype sits a single base away. Each donor gave one peripheral blood draw, averaging roughly 0.11 L, which was collected into heparinised tubes. Using a panel that included CD45RO, CCR7, CD25, CD127, CD95 and CD27, naive, central memory, regulatory and stem cell-like memory CD4+ T cells were sorted on a BD FACSAria II. Every sorted population had a purity above 95%. Right away, PBMCs were isolated by Lymphoprep density gradient centrifugation and were stained directly, with no culture step. So that batch effects would be minimized, each experiment stained and sorted samples in pairs, pairing one healthy donor with one patient. V was cut back by 10 bases and J by 4 bases, leaving a gap of 17 bases between them. Counted from cysteine to phenylalanine, this CDR3 has 14 amino acids. Just CDR3 DNA is preserved here, 42 bases in frame from base 1. The germline V gene (reference sequence) specifies LNHDA as CDR1 and SQIVND as CDR2.

The entire isolated RNA was reverse transcribed using the High Capacity cDNA Reverse Transcription Kit, and thus expressed TCRB transcripts were sequenced. Naive, central memory and regulatory T cell samples underwent deep immunoSEQ sequencing, averaging around 4 million total reads per sample. Sorted cells were lysed in RLT buffer, and RNA was extracted using DNase-treated RNeasy Micro or Mini kits according to cell number. To prevent cross-contamination, every cell subset was processed on its own, while patient and healthy donor samples were processed together. The immunoSEQ multiplex PCR was used to amplify TCRB sequences from cDNA, generating 87-bp fragments that spanned the CDR3 region. Amplicons were sequenced on the Illumina HiSeq platform. The published analysis was carried out like this. Synthetic template baselines were used to correct PCR bias computationally, reads within Hamming distance 2 were collapsed together, and singletons that could not be merged were discarded. Reads were aligned against IMGT so that V, D and J genes, CDR3 length and insertions or deletions at six rearrangement sites could be assigned. Within each subset, clonotype counts were normalized to the number of sorted cells before true diversity and Gini coefficients were calculated with the tcR R package. The overlap coefficient, calculated on TCRB nucleotide sequences, was used to quantify repertoire sharing. Out-of-frame TCRB sequences from naive cells were analyzed as a proxy for the pre-selection repertoire. Here the immuneACCESS table is served through TCRdb, limited to in-frame sequences with V and J called. Missing clones are a known gap in these copies; in checked studies unresolved V genes cover under half, and the rest lacks a known reason. The D gene and trimming were derived from the DNA, and the V and J assignments and clone size from that table. This sample comprises 850,000 to 900,000 clones, about a sixth of them detected only once. Of the sample, around 0.02% is held by the ten largest clones.

The chain is made from TRBV19 and TRBJ2-1; the D segment could be TRBD1, given 6 matching bases. The TCR sequence derives from a woman under 30 in good health. The sample was naive CD4+ T cells from blood. The cell subset or site label corresponds to: true naive CD4+ T cells. The DNA sequence is TGTGCCACCAAGGACAAGGGGGTTTACAATGAGCAGTTCTTC. This translates into CATKDKGVYNEQFF.